This passage covers 9 T cell receptor beta chains from one sample sequenced in a study of Ad26.COV2.S vaccination and SARS-CoV-2 variants. Profiling relied on immunoSEQ multiplex PCR, and the TCRdb table lists in-frame clones only, not all of them. Among around 94,000 clones listed, 80% were seen once. Sequencing used peripheral blood, obtained after recovery from COVID-19. Receptors were obtained from a human donor who had recovered from COVID-19.

The DNA for the CDR3 is TGTGCCAGTGGGGGAGCCCCCAATGAGCAGTTCTTC. Its protein product is CASGGAPNEQFF. V usage is TRBV2 and J usage is TRBJ2-1; D might be TRBD1 or TRBD2, each matching 5 bases. The CDR3 consists of 12 residues. Germline CDR1 is SNHLY and CDR2 is FYNNEI. The ends were cut back, 9 bases at V and 6 bases at J, with 12 bases in the middle.

The chain employs TRBV4-2 and TRBJ2-7; 7 bases are a match to TRBD1. Germline V gene sequence: CDR1 LGHNA, CDR2 YNFKEQ. The CDR3 has 18 residues. V dropped 3 bases and J dropped 1; count of bases not matched to a gene: 15. The CDR3 DNA reads as TGTGCCAGCAGCCAGGAATTTCCCGGGACAGTGTTATCCTACGAGCAGTACTTC. This gives the protein CASSQEFPGTVLSYEQYF.

This clone is a singleton in its sample. V gene TRBV2 combines with J gene TRBJ1-1; the match to TRBD1 covers 7 bases. In germline, CDR1 is SNHLY, CDR2 FYNNEI. The CDR3 extends over 14 amino acids. With 2 bases clipped from V and 7 bases from J, the junction kept 7 bases outside the gene matches. Here the CDR3 reads CASSEKTGSSEAFF. Here the CDR3 DNA reads TGTGCCAGCAGTGAAAAGACAGGGTCAAGTGAAGCTTTCTTT.

The chain joins TRBV7-9 to TRBJ2-7, with no clear D. The CDR3 covers 12 residues. The V end was cut by 3 bases, the J end by 3 bases, with 6 bases between. In germline, CDR1 is SEHNR, CDR2 FQNEAQ (reference sequence). The CDR3 bases are TGTGCCAGCAGCTTCACAAACTACGAGCAGTACTTC. Translating gives CASSFTNYEQYF.

DNA for the CDR3: TGTGCCAGCAGCCGGACAGGCGGGGGTGTTTTGGATACGCAGTATTTT. It is translated as CASSRTGGGVLDTQYF. This sequence joins TRBV9 and TRBJ2-3, with D possibly called TRBD1 or TRBD2 (7 bases each). The CDR3 totals 16 residues. Looked up from germline, CDR1 is SGDLS and CDR2 is YYNGEE. The V end was cut by 4 bases, the J end by 6 bases, with 21 bases between.

V is TRBV5-1 and J is TRBJ1-3; 7 bases align to TRBD1. The CDR3 is 16 amino acids. Per the germline V gene, CDR1 is SGHRS and CDR2 is YFSETQ. The trim removed 1 base at V and 0 bases at J, leaving 4 bases unmatched. CDR3 coding DNA: TGCGCCAGCAGCTTGACTGGGACAGACTCTGGAAACACCATATATTTT. Translating gives CASSLTGTDSGNTIYF.

This chain joins TRBV7-9 and TRBJ1-1; D is possibly TRBD1 (6 bases). Germline loops: CDR1 SEHNR, CDR2 FQNEAQ (reference sequence). The V end lost 5 bases, the J end lost 1 base, and 8 bases lay between the germline ends. The CDR3 is made up of 13 amino acids. For the CDR3, the DNA is TGTGCCAGCAGCGTGACAGGGAACACTGAAGCTTTCTTT. Its protein product is CASSVTGNTEAFF.

This chain links TRBV6-5 with TRBJ1-3; D remains ambiguous. CDR1 and CDR2 (germline): MNHEY, SVGAGI. The V gene lost 5 bases and the J gene lost 3 bases, with 14 bases spanning the gap. The CDR3 spans 15 residues. The DNA for the CDR3 is TGTGCCAGCAGTCCGGGGAGTGTGGGTGGAAACACCATATATTTT. The encoded protein is CASSPGSVGGNTIYF.

The chain uses TRBV2 and TRBJ1-5, with 9 bases identical to TRBD1. The CDR3 totals 14 residues. In germline, CDR1 is SNHLY, CDR2 FYNNEI. Trimming took 4 bases from V and 6 from J; bases not matched to a gene: 4. The CDR3, as DNA: TGTGCCAGCAGTGTTGGGACAGGGCTTCAGCCCCAGCATTTT. Translating it yields CASSVGTGLQPQHF.